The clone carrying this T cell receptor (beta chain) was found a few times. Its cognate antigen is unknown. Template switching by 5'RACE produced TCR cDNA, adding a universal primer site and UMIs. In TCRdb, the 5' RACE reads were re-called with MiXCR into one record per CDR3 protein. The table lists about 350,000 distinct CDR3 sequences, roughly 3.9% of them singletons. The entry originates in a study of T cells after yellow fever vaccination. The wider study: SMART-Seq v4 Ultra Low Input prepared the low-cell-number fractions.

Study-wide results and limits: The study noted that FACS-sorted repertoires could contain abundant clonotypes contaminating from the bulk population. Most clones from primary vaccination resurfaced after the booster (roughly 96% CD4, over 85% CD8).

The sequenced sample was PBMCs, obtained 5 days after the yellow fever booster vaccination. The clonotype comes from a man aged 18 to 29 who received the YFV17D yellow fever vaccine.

This CDR3 is CASSQGGPGGPNTQYF. CDR3 bases: TGCGCCAGCAGCCAGGGAGGGCCGGGGGGGCCTAATACGCAGTATTTT. The chain combines TRBV4-3 with TRBJ2-3; 8 bases match TRBD2. Germline CDR1 reads LGHNA; CDR2 reads YSLEER. The CDR3 covers 16 residues. The V segment lost 3 bases and the J segment 7 bases; nucleotides outside the gene matches: 12.